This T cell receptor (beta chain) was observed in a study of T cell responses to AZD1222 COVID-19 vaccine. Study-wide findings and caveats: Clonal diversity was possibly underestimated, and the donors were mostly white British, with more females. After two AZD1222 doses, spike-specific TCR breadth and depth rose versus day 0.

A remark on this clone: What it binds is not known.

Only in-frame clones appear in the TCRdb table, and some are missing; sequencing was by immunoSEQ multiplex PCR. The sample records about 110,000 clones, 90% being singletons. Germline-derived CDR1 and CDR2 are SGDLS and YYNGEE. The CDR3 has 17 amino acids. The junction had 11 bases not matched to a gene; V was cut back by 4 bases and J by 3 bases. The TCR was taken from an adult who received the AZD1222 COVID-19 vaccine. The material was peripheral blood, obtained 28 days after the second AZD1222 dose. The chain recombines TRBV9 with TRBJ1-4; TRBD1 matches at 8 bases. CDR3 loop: CASSPRTGTGSNEKLFF. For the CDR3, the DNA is TGTGCCAGCAGCCCGAGGACAGGGACAGGCTCTAATGAAAAACTGTTTTTT.